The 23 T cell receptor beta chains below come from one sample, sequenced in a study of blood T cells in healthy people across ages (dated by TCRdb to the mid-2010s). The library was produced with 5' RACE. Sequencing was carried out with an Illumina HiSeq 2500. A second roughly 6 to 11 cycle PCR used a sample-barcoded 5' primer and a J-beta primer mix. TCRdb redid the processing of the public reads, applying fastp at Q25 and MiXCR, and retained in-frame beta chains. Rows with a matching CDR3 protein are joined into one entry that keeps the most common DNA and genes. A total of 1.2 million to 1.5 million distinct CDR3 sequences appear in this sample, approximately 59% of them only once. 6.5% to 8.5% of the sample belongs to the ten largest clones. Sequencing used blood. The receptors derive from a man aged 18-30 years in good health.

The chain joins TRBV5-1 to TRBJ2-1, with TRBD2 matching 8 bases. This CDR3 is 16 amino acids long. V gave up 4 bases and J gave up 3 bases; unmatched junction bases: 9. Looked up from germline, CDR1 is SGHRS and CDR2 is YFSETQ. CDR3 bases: TGCGCCAGCAGCCTTCTTAGCGGGAACCACTACAATGAGCAGTTCTTC. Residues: CASSLLSGNHYNEQFF.

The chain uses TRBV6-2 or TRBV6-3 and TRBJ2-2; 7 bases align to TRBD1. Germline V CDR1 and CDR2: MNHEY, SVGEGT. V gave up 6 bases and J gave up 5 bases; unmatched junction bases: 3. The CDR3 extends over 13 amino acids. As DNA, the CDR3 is TGTGCCAGCAGACCGACAGGGACCGGGGAGCTGTTTTTT. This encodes CASRPTGTGELFF.

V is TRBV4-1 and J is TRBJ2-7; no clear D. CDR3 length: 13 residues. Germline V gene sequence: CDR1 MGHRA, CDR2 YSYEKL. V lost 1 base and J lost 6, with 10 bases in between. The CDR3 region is CASSQVPPTEQYF. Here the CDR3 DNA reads TGCGCCAGCAGCCAAGTTCCCCCGACCGAGCAGTACTTC.

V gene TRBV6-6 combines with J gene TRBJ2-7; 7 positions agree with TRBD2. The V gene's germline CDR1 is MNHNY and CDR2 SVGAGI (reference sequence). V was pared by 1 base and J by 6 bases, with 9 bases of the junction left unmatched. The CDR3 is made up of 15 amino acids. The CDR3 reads CASSYLREGSREQYF. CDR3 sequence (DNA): TGTGCCAGCAGTTACTTGAGGGAGGGCTCGCGCGAGCAGTACTTC.

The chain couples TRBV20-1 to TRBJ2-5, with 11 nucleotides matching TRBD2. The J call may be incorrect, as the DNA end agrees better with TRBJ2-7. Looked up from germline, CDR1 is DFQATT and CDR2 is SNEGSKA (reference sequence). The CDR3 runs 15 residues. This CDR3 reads CSAAQGLAATYEQYF. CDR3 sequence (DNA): TGCAGTGCGGCCCAGGGACTAGCGGCCACCTACGAGCAGTACTTC.

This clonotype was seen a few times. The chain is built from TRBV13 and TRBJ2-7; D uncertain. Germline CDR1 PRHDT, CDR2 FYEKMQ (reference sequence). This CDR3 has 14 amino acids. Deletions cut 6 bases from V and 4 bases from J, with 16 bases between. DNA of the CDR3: TGTGCCAGCAGTTCCGGAGATTCTTCATACGAGCAGTACTTC. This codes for CASSSGDSSYEQYF.

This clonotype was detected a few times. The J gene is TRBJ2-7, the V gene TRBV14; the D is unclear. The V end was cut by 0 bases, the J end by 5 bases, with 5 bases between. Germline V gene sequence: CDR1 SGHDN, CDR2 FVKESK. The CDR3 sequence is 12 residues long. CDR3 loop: CASSQDPHEQYF. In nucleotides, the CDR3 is TGTGCCAGCAGCCAAGATCCCCACGAGCAGTACTTC.

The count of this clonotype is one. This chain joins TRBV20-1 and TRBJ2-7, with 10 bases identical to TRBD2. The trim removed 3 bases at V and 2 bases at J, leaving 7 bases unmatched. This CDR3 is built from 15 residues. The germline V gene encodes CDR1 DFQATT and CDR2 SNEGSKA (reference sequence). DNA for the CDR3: TGCAGTGCTAGGCGACCAAGCGGGGGGGCCTACGAGCAGTACTTC. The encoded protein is CSARRPSGGAYEQYF.

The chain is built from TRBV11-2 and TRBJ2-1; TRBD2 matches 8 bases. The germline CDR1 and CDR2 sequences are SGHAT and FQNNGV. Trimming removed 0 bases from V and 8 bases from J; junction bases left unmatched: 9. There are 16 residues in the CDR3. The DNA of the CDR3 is TGTGCCAGCAGCTTAGAGGCGCTAGCGGGTCTCGATGAGCAGTTCTTC. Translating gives CASSLEALAGLDEQFF.

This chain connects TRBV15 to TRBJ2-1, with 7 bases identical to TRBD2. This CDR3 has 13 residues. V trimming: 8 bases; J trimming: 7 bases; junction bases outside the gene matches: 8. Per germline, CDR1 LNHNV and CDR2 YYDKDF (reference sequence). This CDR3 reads CATGTISGNEQFF. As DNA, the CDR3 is TGTGCCACCGGGACTATTAGCGGGAATGAGCAGTTCTTC. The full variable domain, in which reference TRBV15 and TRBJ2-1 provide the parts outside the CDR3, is DAMVIQNPRYQVTQFGKPVTLSCSQTLNHNVMYWYQQKSSQAPKLLFHYYDKDFNNEADTPDNFQSRRPNTSFCFLDIRSPGLGDTAMYLCATGTISGNEQFFGPGTRLTVL.

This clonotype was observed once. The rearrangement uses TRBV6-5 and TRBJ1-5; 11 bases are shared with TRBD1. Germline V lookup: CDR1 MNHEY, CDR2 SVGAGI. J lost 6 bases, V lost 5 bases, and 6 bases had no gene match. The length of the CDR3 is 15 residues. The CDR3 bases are TGTGCCAGCAGTATTGGACAGGGGGCTACTCAGCCCCAGCATTTT. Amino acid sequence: CASSIGQGATQPQHF.

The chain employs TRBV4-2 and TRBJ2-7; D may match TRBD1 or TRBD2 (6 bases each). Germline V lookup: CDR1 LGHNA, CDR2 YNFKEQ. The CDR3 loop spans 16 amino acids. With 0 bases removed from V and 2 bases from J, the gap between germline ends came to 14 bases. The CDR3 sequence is CASSQEVGGTAYEQYF. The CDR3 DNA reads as TGTGCCAGCAGCCAAGAGGTGGGGGGCACCGCCTACGAGCAGTACTTC.

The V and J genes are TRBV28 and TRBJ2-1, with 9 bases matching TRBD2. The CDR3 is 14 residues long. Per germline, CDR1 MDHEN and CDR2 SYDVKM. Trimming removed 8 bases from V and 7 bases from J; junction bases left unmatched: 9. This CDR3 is CASEKLAGLNEQFF. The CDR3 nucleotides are TGTGCCAGCGAAAAGCTAGCGGGACTAAATGAGCAGTTCTTC.

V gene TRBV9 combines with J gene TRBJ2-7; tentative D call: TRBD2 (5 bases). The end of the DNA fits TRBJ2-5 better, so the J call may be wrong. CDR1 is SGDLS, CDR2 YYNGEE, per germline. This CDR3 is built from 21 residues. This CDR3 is CASSVRSRTINELAIQETQYF. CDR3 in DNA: TGTGCCAGCAGCGTTCGATCACGCACCATAAATGAGTTAGCGATCCAAGAGACCCAGTACTTC.

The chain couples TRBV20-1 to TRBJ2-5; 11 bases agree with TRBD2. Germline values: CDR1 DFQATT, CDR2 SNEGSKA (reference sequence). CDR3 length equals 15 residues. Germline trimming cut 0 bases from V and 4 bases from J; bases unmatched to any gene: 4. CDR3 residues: CSARDIAGGLETQYF. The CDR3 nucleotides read TGCAGTGCTAGAGACATAGCGGGGGGGCTAGAGACCCAGTACTTC.

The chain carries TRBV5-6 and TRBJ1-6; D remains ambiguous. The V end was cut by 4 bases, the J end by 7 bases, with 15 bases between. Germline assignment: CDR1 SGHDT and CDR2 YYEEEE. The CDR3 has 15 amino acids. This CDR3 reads CASSRTGYKNSPLHF. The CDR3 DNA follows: TGTGCCAGCAGCCGTACGGGGTATAAGAATTCACCCCTCCACTTT.

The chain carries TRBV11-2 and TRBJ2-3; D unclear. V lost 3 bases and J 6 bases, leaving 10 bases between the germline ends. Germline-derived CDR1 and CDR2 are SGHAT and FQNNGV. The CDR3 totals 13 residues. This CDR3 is CASSFDAPDTQYF. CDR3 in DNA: TGTGCCAGCAGCTTTGATGCTCCGGATACGCAGTATTTT.

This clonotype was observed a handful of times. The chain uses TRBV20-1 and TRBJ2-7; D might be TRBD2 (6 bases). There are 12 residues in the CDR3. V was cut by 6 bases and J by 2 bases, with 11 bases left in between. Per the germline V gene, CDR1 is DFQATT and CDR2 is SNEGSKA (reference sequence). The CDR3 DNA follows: TGCAGTGCCCGGGAGTCTACCTACGAGCAGTACTTC. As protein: CSARESTYEQYF.

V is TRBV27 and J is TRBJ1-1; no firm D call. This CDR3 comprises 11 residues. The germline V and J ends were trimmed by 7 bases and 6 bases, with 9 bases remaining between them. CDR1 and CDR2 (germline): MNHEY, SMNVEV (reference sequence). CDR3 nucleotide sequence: TGTGCCAGCACCGGGTGGTCTGAAGCTTTCTTT. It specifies CASTGWSEAFF.

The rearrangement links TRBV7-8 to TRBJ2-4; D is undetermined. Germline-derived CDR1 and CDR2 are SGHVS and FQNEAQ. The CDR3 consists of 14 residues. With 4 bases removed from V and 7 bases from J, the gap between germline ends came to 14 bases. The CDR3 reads CASSSLAVVNIQYF. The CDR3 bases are TGTGCCAGCAGCTCATTGGCAGTTGTGAACATTCAGTACTTC.

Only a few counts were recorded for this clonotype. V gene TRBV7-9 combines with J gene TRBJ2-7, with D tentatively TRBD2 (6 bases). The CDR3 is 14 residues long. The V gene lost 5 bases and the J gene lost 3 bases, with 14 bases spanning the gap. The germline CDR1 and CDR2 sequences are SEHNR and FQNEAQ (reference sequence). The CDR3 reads CASSLGRRYYEQYF. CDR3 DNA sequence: TGTGCCAGCAGCCTCGGGAGACGATACTACGAGCAGTACTTC. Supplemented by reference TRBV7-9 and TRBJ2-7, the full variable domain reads DTGVSQNPRHKITKRGQNVTFRCDPISEHNRLYWYRQTLGQGPEFLTYFQNEAQLEKSRLLSDRFSAERPKGSFSTLEIQRTEQGDSAMYLCASSLGRRYYEQYFGPGTRLTVT.

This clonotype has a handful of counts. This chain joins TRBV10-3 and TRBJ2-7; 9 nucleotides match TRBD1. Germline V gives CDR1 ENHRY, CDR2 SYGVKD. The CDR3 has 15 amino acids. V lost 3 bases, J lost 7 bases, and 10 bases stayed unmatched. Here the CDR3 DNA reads TGTGCCATCAGTGACTATGGGACAGGGAGAGCGGAGCAGTACTTC. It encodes CAISDYGTGRAEQYF.

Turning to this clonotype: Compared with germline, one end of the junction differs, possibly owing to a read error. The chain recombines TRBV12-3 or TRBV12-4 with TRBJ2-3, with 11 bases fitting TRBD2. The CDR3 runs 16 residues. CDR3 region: CASSLTLAGGEDAQYF. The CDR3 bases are TGTGCCAGCAGTTTAACCCTAGCGGGAGGTGAAGATGCGCAGTATTTT.